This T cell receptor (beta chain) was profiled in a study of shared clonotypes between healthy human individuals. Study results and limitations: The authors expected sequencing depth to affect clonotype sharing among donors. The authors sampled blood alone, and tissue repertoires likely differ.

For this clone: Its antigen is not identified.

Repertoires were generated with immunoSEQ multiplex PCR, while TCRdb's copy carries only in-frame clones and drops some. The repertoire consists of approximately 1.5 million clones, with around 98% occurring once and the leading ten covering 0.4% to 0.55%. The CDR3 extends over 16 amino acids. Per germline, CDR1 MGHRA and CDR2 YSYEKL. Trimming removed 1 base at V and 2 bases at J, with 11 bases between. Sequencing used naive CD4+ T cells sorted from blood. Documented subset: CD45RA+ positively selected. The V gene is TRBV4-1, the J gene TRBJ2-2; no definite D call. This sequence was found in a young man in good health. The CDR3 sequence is CASSQVVNTNTGELFF. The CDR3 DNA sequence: TGCGCCAGCAGCCAAGTCGTTAACACTAACACCGGGGAGCTGTTTTTT.